This is a list of T cell receptor beta chains from one sample in a study of Tregs in tolerant kidney transplant recipients. The protocol was immunoSEQ multiplex PCR, while the TCRdb copy is restricted to in-frame clones and leaves out a portion. The sample includes roughly 68,000 clones, 84% of them seen just once. The sequencing input was CD4+ T cells from blood. These receptors all come from a human donor in good health. Each CDR3 is given with its conserved first and last residue. Fields, in order: V gene, clone size, D gene, J gene, CDR3 protein, CDR3 DNA. D genes are given only for firm matches. A clone size is listed for some rows: how often the clone was seen (once, few, many), or a class if it is expanded.

>TRBV29-1|-|TRBD2|TRBJ2-3
CSVGGGTDTQYF
TGCAGCGTTGGGGGGGGGACAGATACGCAGTATTTT
>TRBV7-6|once|-|TRBJ2-6
CASSLEGTGANVLTF
TGTGCCAGCAGCTTAGAAGGGACTGGGGCCAACGTCCTGACTTTC
>TRBV2|-|-|TRBJ1-4
CASRTGWGEKLFF
TGTGCCAGCAGGACGGGGTGGGGTGAAAAACTGTTTTTT
>TRBV23-1|-|TRBD1|TRBJ2-7
CASSPTGSWYEQYF
TGCGCCAGCAGTCCGACAGGGAGTTGGTACGAGCAGTACTTC
>TRBV6-6|-|-|TRBJ1-1
CATRVNRGTEAFF
TGTGCTACAAGGGTGAACCGGGGTACTGAAGCTTTCTTT
>TRBV6-5|once|-|TRBJ1-5
CASSFINQPQHF
TGTGCCAGCAGTTTCATCAATCAGCCCCAGCATTTT
>TRBV11-3|-|TRBD2|TRBJ2-1
CASSLEYGTSGGSTYNEQFF
TGTGCCAGCAGCTTAGAGTACGGGACTAGCGGGGGGAGCACCTACAATGAGCAGTTCTTC
>TRBV11-2|few|-|TRBJ2-2
CASSLRTIPGELFF
TGTGCCAGCAGCTTAAGGACAATTCCCGGGGAGCTGTTTTTT
>TRBV7-4|-|TRBD1|TRBJ1-6
CASIQRGQGPSPLHF
TGTGCCAGCATCCAAAGGGGACAGGGCCCTTCACCCCTCCACTTT
>TRBV6-6|-|TRBD2|TRBJ2-3
CASRDPSGGLTDTQYF
TGTGCCAGCAGAGACCCTAGCGGGGGGCTCACAGATACGCAGTATTTT
>TRBV19|-|-|TRBJ1-1
CASSISHVMNTEAFF
TGTGCCAGTAGTATAAGTCACGTCATGAACACTGAAGCTTTCTTT
>TRBV5-5|-|TRBD2|TRBJ2-1
CASSSLAGPLSSYNEQFF
TGTGCCAGCAGCTCCCTAGCGGGACCACTGAGCTCCTACAATGAGCAGTTCTTC
>TRBV2|-|-|TRBJ1-2
CASSGSGTIYGYTF
TGTGCCAGCAGTGGATCCGGGACTATTTATGGCTACACCTTC
>TRBV4-1|-|-|TRBJ1-1
CASSQDRWRSFEMNTEAFF
TGCGCCAGCAGCCAAGATAGATGGAGATCCTTTGAGATGAACACTGAAGCTTTCTTT
>TRBV7-9|-|-|TRBJ2-7
CASSHHRDPGYEQYF
TGTGCCAGCAGCCATCACCGGGATCCCGGTTACGAGCAGTACTTC
>TRBV15|-|-|TRBJ2-1
CATSGILGQRNNEQFF
TGTGCCACCAGCGGGATCCTCGGACAGCGAAACAATGAGCAGTTCTTC
>TRBV19|-|TRBD1|TRBJ1-2
CASSSTGAMERHF
TGTGCCAGTAGTTCGACAGGGGCTATGGAGCGGCACTTC
>TRBV6-5|-|TRBD1|TRBJ1-5
CASRPTGGGNQPQHF
TGTGCCAGCAGGCCGACAGGGGGCGGCAATCAGCCCCAGCATTTT
>TRBV5-1|-|TRBD2|TRBJ2-4
CASSPGTSPLNIQYF
TGCGCCAGCAGCCCCGGGACTAGCCCGCTAAACATTCAGTACTTC
>TRBV6-5|many|TRBD1|TRBJ1-3
CASSLGQLLGNTIYF
TGTGCCAGCAGCCTGGGACAGCTCCTCGGAAACACCATATATTTT
>TRBV7-6|-|-|TRBJ2-1
CASSAGGRGEQFF
TGTGCCAGCAGCGCCGGGGGCCGAGGTGAGCAGTTCTTC
>TRBV5-6|-|TRBD2|TRBJ2-7
CASSLGGRFSYEQYF
TGTGCCAGCAGCCTGGGGGGGAGGTTCTCCTACGAGCAGTACTTC
>TRBV6-1|-|-|TRBJ2-4
CASSGGRLAKNIQYF
TGTGCCAGCTCCGGGGGGCGCCTGGCCAAAAACATTCAGTACTTC
>TRBV5-1|once|TRBD2|TRBJ2-3
CASSWGLAGGTDTQYF
TGCGCCAGCAGCTGGGGACTAGCGGGAGGCACAGATACGCAGTATTTT
>TRBV29-1|-|TRBD1|TRBJ2-7
CSGVGQGFHSSYEQYF
TGCAGCGGGGTGGGACAGGGTTTCCACAGCTCCTACGAGCAGTACTTC
>TRBV6-5|once|TRBD1|TRBJ1-1
CASRNRGTLVTEAFF
TGTGCCAGCAGGAACAGGGGGACCTTGGTCACTGAAGCTTTCTTT
>TRBV9|-|-|TRBJ1-5
CASTQDRGPYQPQHF
TGTGCCAGCACCCAGGACAGAGGGCCATATCAGCCCCAGCATTTT
>TRBV6-5|-|-|TRBJ1-5
CASRYSSNQPQHF
TGTGCCAGCAGATACTCGAGCAATCAGCCCCAGCATTTT
>TRBV5-6|-|TRBD1|TRBJ2-4
CASSPGQGNIQYF
TGTGCCAGCAGCCCCGGACAGGGGAACATTCAGTACTTC
>TRBV14|-|TRBD1|TRBJ2-7
CASSPTPGTGPFYEQYF
TGTGCCAGCAGCCCCACCCCTGGGACAGGCCCCTTCTACGAGCAGTACTTC
>TRBV7-8|-|-|TRBJ2-3
CASSFGSRTDTQYF
TGTGCCAGCAGCTTTGGTAGCCGCACAGATACGCAGTATTTT
>TRBV27|once|-|TRBJ1-2
CASSLSAGDYGYTF
TGTGCCAGCAGTTTATCGGCAGGAGACTATGGCTACACCTTC
>TRBV28|-|-|TRBJ1-1
CATLGSPRAFF
TGTGCCACCCTCGGGAGCCCAAGGGCTTTCTTT
>TRBV11-3|-|-|TRBJ2-1
CAGGQGSYNEQFF
TGTGCTGGGGGTCAGGGGTCTTACAATGAGCAGTTCTTC
>TRBV10-3|-|-|TRBJ1-1
CAITTRAGNTEAFF
TGTGCCATCACCACCCGGGCAGGGAACACTGAAGCTTTCTTT
>TRBV11-1|once|-|TRBJ1-1
CASSLGQNTEAFF
TGTGCCAGCAGCTTAGGCCAGAACACTGAAGCTTTCTTT
>TRBV9|-|TRBD1|TRBJ1-2
CASSVLGTGPYGYTF
TGTGCCAGCAGCGTACTGGGGACAGGGCCCTATGGCTACACCTTC
>TRBV2|-|-|TRBJ2-3
CASSLGAVGTQYF
TGTGCCAGCAGTCTAGGGGCCGTCGGTACGCAGTATTTT
>TRBV30|-|-|TRBJ2-5
CAWSVSGGQETQYF
TGTGCCTGGAGTGTAAGCGGCGGGCAAGAGACCCAGTACTTC
>TRBV9|-|TRBD2|TRBJ2-3
CASSLAGFTDTQYF
TGTGCCAGCAGTTTAGCGGGCTTCACAGATACGCAGTATTTT
>TRBV11-3|-|-|TRBJ2-7
CASSLGQPGGYEQYF
TGTGCCAGCAGCTTAGGACAGCCAGGCGGGTACGAGCAGTACTTC
>TRBV18|once|-|TRBJ2-3
CASSPRYTDTQYF
TGTGCCAGCTCACCAAGGTACACAGATACGCAGTATTTT
>TRBV9|-|-|TRBJ2-2
CASSVQSNTGELFF
TGTGCCAGCAGCGTACAGTCGAACACCGGGGAGCTGTTTTTT
>TRBV28|-|TRBD1|TRBJ1-2
CASRTAGQGDYGYTF
TGTGCCAGCAGAACGGCAGGACAGGGAGACTATGGCTACACCTTC
>TRBV6-6|once|-|TRBJ2-3
CASTDPRGGITDTQYF
TGTGCCAGCACCGACCCAAGGGGGGGGATCACAGATACGCAGTATTTT
>TRBV5-4|-|-|TRBJ2-6
CASSSQRSGANVLTF
TGTGCCAGCAGCTCACAAAGGTCTGGGGCCAACGTCCTGACTTTC
>TRBV7-2|-|TRBD1|TRBJ2-7
CASSATGYYEQYF
TGTGCCAGCAGCGCGACAGGGTACTACGAGCAGTACTTC
>TRBV5-1|-|-|TRBJ2-7
CASSPSESGSEQYF
TGCGCCAGCAGCCCCTCCGAGTCGGGAAGCGAGCAGTACTTC
>TRBV2|-|TRBD2|TRBJ2-1
CASTERGGLPNEQFF
TGTGCCAGCACTGAGCGGGGGGGCCTTCCCAATGAGCAGTTCTTC
>TRBV7-2|once|-|TRBJ2-3
CASSLVVDTDTQYF
TGTGCCAGCAGCTTAGTCGTGGACACAGATACGCAGTATTTT
>TRBV6-4|-|-|TRBJ2-7
CASTRGYPPSYEQYF
TGTGCCAGCACCCGCGGGTACCCCCCCTCCTACGAGCAGTACTTC
>TRBV25-1|-|TRBD1|TRBJ1-3
CASSEHRGAGSTIYF
TGTGCCAGCAGTGAACACAGGGGAGCTGGAAGCACCATATATTTT
>TRBV6-1|-|-|TRBJ1-5
CASSAVSNQPQHF
TGTGCCAGCAGTGCAGTGAGCAATCAGCCCCAGCATTTT
>TRBV6-5|-|-|TRBJ2-2
CASSRGGELFF
TGTGCCAGCAGCCGAGGAGGGGAGCTGTTTTTT
>TRBV6-5|-|TRBD2|TRBJ2-7
CASSQIAGGFYEQYF
TGTGCCAGCAGTCAAATAGCGGGGGGATTCTACGAGCAGTACTTC
>TRBV7-2|-|-|TRBJ1-1
CASSFDRNLNTEAFF
TGTGCCAGCAGCTTTGACAGAAACCTGAACACTGAAGCTTTCTTT
>TRBV4-3|-|-|TRBJ1-4
CASSQEGYGVGLFF
TGCGCCAGCAGCCAAGAGGGGTACGGGGTAGGACTGTTTTTT
>TRBV27|-|-|TRBJ2-2
CASSFGAGLAGELFF
TGTGCCAGCAGTTTCGGGGCGGGACTTGCCGGGGAGCTGTTTTTT
>TRBV11-1|-|-|TRBJ2-3
CASSLEGGEGTDTQYF
TGTGCCAGCAGCTTAGAAGGCGGGGAAGGCACAGATACGCAGTATTTT
>TRBV21-1|-|-|TRBJ1-1
CATTKGGWAEAFF
TGTGCCACCACTAAGGGGGGTTGGGCTGAAGCTTTCTTT